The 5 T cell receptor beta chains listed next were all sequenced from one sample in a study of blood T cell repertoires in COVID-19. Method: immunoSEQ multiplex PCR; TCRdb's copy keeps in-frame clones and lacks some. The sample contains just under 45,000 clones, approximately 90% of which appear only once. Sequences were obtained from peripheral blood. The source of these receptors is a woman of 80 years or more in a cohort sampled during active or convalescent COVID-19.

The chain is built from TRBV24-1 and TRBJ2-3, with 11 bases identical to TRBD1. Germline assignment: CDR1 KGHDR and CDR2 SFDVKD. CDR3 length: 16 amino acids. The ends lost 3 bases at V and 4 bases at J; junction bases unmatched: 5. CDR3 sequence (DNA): TGTGCCACCAGTGATGGGGACAGGGGGTTCGCAGATACGCAGTATTTT. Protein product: CATSDGDRGFADTQYF.

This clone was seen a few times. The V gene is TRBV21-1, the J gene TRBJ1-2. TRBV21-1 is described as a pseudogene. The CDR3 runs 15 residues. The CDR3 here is CASSKGRRGNYGYTF. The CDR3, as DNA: TGTGCCAGCAGCAAAGGAAGGCGAGGGAACTATGGCTACACCTTC.

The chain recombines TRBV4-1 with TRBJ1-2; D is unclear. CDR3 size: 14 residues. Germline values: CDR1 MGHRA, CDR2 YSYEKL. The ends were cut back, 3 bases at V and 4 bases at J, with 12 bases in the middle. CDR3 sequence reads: CASSQGRGFYGYTF. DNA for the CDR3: TGCGCCAGCAGCCAGGGTAGAGGATTCTATGGCTACACCTTC.

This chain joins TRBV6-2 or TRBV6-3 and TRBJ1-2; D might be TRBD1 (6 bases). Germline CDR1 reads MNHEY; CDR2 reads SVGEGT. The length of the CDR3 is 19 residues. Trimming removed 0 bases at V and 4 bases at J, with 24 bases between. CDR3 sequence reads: CASSYSGGGGAPSGYGYTF. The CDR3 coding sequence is TGTGCCAGCAGTTACTCAGGAGGGGGGGGCGCCCCCTCCGGCTATGGCTACACCTTC.

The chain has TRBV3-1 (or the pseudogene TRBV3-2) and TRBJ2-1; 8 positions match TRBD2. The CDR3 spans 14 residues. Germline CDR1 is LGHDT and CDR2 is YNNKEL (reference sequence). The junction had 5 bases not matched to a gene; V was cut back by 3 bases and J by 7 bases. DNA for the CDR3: TGTGCCAGCAGCCAGACTAGCGCACTGAATGAGCAGTTCTTC. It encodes CASSQTSALNEQFF.